Listed here are 8 T cell receptor beta chains from one sample, sequenced in a study of Ad26.COV2.S vaccination and SARS-CoV-2 variants. This table comes from immunoSEQ multiplex PCR, and its TCRdb copy is limited to in-frame clones, with some not included. This table has 450,000 to 550,000 clones, about 88% appearing once. The treatment is: about 20 received Ad26.COV2.S at low or high dose, single or two shots; 5 received placebo; per-sample allocation not given. At day 63 after the first vaccine or placebo injection, samples were drawn. Sequences were derived from peripheral blood, sampled in a trial of Ad26.COV2.S vaccine versus placebo. The receptors here all came from a person between 18 and 65 years old who received the Ad26.COV2.S COVID-19 vaccine or a placebo.

This chain connects TRBV23-1 to TRBJ1-2; TRBD1 agrees at 9 bases. TRBV23-1 qualifies as an ORF whose function is uncertain. V dropped 0 bases and J dropped 2; count of bases not matched to a gene: 10. The CDR3 has 18 amino acids. The CDR3 DNA is TGCGCCAGCAGTCAATCGAATAAGTCGGACAGGGGAAACTATGGCTACACCTTC. Amino acids: CASSQSNKSDRGNYGYTF.

The chain couples TRBV6-2 or TRBV6-3 to TRBJ2-1; 11 nucleotides agree with TRBD2. This CDR3 comprises 18 residues. Germline V gene lookup returns CDR1 MNHEY and CDR2 SVGEGT. The trim removed 1 base at V and 5 bases at J, leaving 10 bases unmatched. Written as DNA, the CDR3 is TGTGCCAGCAGTTACTTTAGCGGGGGGGCCGGAGCCCACAATGAGCAGTTCTTC. This sequence encodes CASSYFSGGAGAHNEQFF.

The chain has TRBV4-1 and TRBJ1-6; TRBD1 agrees at 9 bases. CDR1 is MGHRA, CDR2 YSYEKL, per germline. Losses at the gene ends were 4 bases for V and 10 bases for J; bases not matched to a gene: 8. This CDR3 has 15 residues. DNA for the CDR3: TGCGCCAGCAGCCCGGGACAGGGCTCAAGGTCACCCCTCCACTTT. It codes for CASSPGQGSRSPLHF.

The chain is built from TRBV2 and TRBJ2-3, with no clear D. CDR1 SNHLY and CDR2 FYNNEI come from the germline V gene. The CDR3 length is 11 residues. The germline V and J ends were trimmed by 10 bases and 2 bases, with 7 bases remaining between them. The CDR3 is CATTYTDTQYF. CDR3 coding DNA: TGTGCCACTACTTACACAGATACGCAGTATTTT.

The gene calls are TRBV9 and TRBJ1-4; D ambiguous. Trimming removed 3 bases from V and 0 bases from J, with 9 bases in between. There are 15 residues in the CDR3. Germline V CDR1 and CDR2: SGDLS, YYNGEE. Here the CDR3 DNA reads TGTGCCAGCAGCGCGGACGGCGCAACTAATGAAAAACTGTTTTTT. The encoded protein is CASSADGATNEKLFF.

The chain couples TRBV7-8 to TRBJ1-1; 7 bases are a match to TRBD1. V lost 6 bases to trimming and J lost 5 bases; unmatched junction nucleotides: 6. CDR1 and CDR2 from the germline V gene are SGHVS and FQNEAQ. The CDR3 contains 13 residues. The CDR3 is CASSPGGWTEAFF. CDR3 nucleotides: TGTGCCAGCAGTCCAGGGGGTTGGACTGAAGCTTTCTTT.

The J gene is TRBJ2-3, the V gene TRBV9; 15 nucleotides match TRBD2. Per the germline V gene, CDR1 is SGDLS and CDR2 is YYNGEE. Trimming took 4 bases from V and 5 from J; bases not matched to a gene: 8. The CDR3 is 17 residues long. The CDR3 sequence is CASSPPGLAGGGDTQYF. For the CDR3, the DNA is TGTGCCAGCAGCCCTCCGGGACTAGCGGGGGGCGGAGATACGCAGTATTTT.

The chain links TRBV5-8 to TRBJ2-5; D possibly matches TRBD1 or TRBD2 (5 bases each). V dropped 0 bases and J dropped 4 bases, with 13 bases sitting between them. In germline, CDR1 is SGHTS, CDR2 YDEGEE. The CDR3 consists of 15 residues. CDR3 loop: CASSLGGAGSETQYF. As DNA, the CDR3 is TGTGCCAGCAGCTTGGGGGGCGCGGGTTCAGAGACCCAGTACTTC.